The TCR beta chain described here comes from a study of blood T cell repertoires in COVID-19. The wider study: Acute and convalescent COVID-19 samples came from the United States, Italy and Spain. Nucleic acid was either cDNA or gDNA, and it came from T cells, B-cell-depleted T cells, or PBMCs.

The germline V and J ends were trimmed by 1 base and 0 bases, with 15 bases remaining between them. In germline, CDR1 is ENHRY, CDR2 SYGVKD. The CDR3 is made up of 17 amino acids. Authors' data handling: How many nucleated cells were present was estimated from reference gene primer amplification. Measured with immunoSEQ multiplex PCR; TCRdb has only the in-frame clones, and not every one. From that table come the V and J calls and clone size; the DNA was used to work out D and trimming. In the table there are roughly 230,000 clones, about 85% of which are singletons. The rearrangement joins TRBV10-3 to TRBJ2-5; a weak D match, TRBD1 (5 bases). Sequenced sample: peripheral blood. This sequence was found in a woman aged 55-70 years with active or convalescent COVID-19. CDR3: CAISEFSSQGYQETQYF. In DNA, the CDR3 is TGTGCCATCAGTGAGTTTAGTTCTCAGGGTTACCAAGAGACCCAGTACTTC.